One sample yielded the 4 T cell receptor beta chains listed below, sequenced in a study of cytomegalovirus exposure and HLA in healthy donors. The PCR employed 60 Vbeta primers together with 13 Jbeta primers. The table came from immunoSEQ multiplex PCR; TCRdb's copy has only in-frame clones and leaves some out. This table holds 140,000 to 150,000 clones, about 73% found once. Sequencing was performed on PBMCs. The receptor set was obtained from a woman aged 55-75 years in good health and CMV-seropositive.

This clone was counted a few times. Distinct nucleotide sequences in the sample also encode this CDR3. The chain has TRBV6-1 and TRBJ1-1, with TRBD1 identical over 7 bases. V shed 3 bases, J shed 4 bases, and the junction held 2 bases outside the gene matches. The CDR3 totals 13 residues. Germline lookup yields CDR1 MNHNS and CDR2 SASEGT. The CDR3 region is CASSEAGGTEAFF. The CDR3 coding sequence is TGTGCCAGCAGTGAGGCAGGGGGCACTGAAGCTTTCTTT.

This clone was seen only once. The chain is built from TRBV6-5 and TRBJ1-4; D may be TRBD1 (5 bases). The germline CDR1 and CDR2 sequences are MNHEY and SVGAGI. V lost 4 bases to trimming and J lost 3 bases, with 15 bases between them. The CDR3 is 16 residues long. CDR3 amino acids: CASSSGLGLSNEKLFF. The CDR3 DNA reads TGTGCCAGCAGTTCGGGACTAGGGCTGTCTAATGAAAAACTGTTTTTT.

This rearrangement joins TRBV2 to TRBJ2-7; a possible D gene is TRBD1 (6 bases). Trimming pared 1 base from V and 9 bases from J, leaving 7 bases between. Germline V lookup: CDR1 SNHLY, CDR2 FYNNEI. This CDR3 has 11 residues. The CDR3 nucleotides are TGTGCCAGCAGTGAAGACAGGGCGCAGTACTTC. Translated, it gives CASSEDRAQYF.

This chain connects TRBV2 to TRBJ1-2, with D unclear. Trimming removed 0 bases from V and 4 bases from J, with 9 bases in between. Germline assignment: CDR1 SNHLY and CDR2 FYNNEI. The CDR3 is 14 residues long. CDR3: CASSEARTVYGYTF. The CDR3 coding sequence is TGTGCCAGCAGTGAAGCGCGCACGGTCTATGGCTACACCTTC.